This T cell receptor beta chain stems from a study of regulatory T cells in long-lasting Graves disease. Arm-PCR with iRepertoire HTBI primers amplified the CDR3 regions for these TCR beta libraries. TCRdb ran MiXCR on the multiplex PCR reads and lists one entry per CDR3 protein. The table lists more than 450,000 distinct CDR3 sequences, around 15% of them singletons. Stated time point: newly diagnosed GD, antithyroid drugs for less than 3 months. There was RNA extracted from PBMCs, and the TCR library was made from it. V lost 6 bases to trimming and J lost 0 bases; unmatched junction nucleotides: 13. The length of the CDR3 is 18 residues. From germline, CDR1 is MDHEN and CDR2 SYDVKM. The data also belong to a second study, concerning T cells in Graves' hyperthyroidism and ophthalmopathy.

This clonotype originated in a man aged 35-49 years with Graves disease. The sequencing here drew on peripheral blood mononuclear cells (PBMCs), taken at new diagnosis, from a patient treated with antithyroid drugs. This sequence joins TRBV28 and TRBJ2-1; 8 bases are a match to TRBD2. CDR3 amino acids: CASRVGSSGTSSYNEQFF. The DNA of the CDR3 is TGTGCCAGCAGGGTGGGGAGTAGCGGGACGAGCTCCTACAATGAGCAGTTCTTC.